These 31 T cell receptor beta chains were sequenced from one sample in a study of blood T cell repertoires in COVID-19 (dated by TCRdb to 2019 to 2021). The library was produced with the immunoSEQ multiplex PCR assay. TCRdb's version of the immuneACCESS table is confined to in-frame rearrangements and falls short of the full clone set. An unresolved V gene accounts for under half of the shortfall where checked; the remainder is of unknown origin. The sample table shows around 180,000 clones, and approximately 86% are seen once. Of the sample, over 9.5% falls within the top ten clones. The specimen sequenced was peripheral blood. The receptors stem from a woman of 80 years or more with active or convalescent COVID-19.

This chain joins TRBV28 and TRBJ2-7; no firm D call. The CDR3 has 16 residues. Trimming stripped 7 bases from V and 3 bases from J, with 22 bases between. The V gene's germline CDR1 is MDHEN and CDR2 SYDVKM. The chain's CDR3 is CASTEARATIRYEQYF. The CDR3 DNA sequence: TGTGCCAGCACTGAAGCCCGAGCGACGATTCGCTACGAGCAGTACTTC.

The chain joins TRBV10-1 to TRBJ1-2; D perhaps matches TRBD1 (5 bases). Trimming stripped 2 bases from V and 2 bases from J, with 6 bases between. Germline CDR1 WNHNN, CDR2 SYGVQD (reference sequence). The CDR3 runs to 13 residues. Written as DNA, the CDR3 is TGCGCCAGCAGTGAGGACAGAAACTATGGCTACACCTTC. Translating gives CASSEDRNYGYTF.

This CDR3 is CASSVATVGASQYF. The CDR3 region has the DNA TGTGCCAGCAGCGTAGCTACAGTGGGGGCGTCCCAGTACTTC. The chain joins TRBV9 to TRBJ2-5, with D perhaps matching TRBD1 (6 bases). The CDR3 consists of 14 residues. Germline V gives CDR1 SGDLS, CDR2 YYNGEE. V was cut by 0 bases and J by 9 bases, with 15 bases left in between.

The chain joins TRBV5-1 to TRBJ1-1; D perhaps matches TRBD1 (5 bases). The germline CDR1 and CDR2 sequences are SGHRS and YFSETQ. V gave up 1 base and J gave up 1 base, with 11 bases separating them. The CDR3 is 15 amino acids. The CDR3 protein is CASSLSDRKNTEAFF. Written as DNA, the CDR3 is TGCGCCAGCAGCTTGAGTGACAGAAAGAACACTGAAGCTTTCTTT.

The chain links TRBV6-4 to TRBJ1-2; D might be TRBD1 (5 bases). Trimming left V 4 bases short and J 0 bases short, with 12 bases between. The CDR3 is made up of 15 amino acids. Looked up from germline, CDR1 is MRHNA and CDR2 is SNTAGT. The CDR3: CASSVDSGANYGYTF. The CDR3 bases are TGTGCCAGCAGTGTAGACAGTGGAGCTAACTATGGCTACACCTTC.

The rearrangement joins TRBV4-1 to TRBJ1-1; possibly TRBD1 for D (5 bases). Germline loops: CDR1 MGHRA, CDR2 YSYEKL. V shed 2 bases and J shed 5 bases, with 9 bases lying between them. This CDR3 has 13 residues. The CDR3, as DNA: TGCGCCAGCAGCCAAAGGGACTCGACTGAAGCTTTCTTT. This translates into CASSQRDSTEAFF.

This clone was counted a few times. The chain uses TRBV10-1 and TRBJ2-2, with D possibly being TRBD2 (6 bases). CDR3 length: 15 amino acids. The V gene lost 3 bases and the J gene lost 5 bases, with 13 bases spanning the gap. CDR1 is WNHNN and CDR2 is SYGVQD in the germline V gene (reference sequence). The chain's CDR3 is CASSEGGSGTGELFF. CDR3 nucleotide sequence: TGCGCCAGCAGTGAAGGAGGGTCAGGGACCGGGGAGCTGTTTTTT.

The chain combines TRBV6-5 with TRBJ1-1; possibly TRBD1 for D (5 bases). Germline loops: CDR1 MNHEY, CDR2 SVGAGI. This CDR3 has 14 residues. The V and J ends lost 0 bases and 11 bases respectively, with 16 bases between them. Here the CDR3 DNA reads TGTGCCAGCAGTTACTCGATAGGACAACAGGAGGCTTTCTTT. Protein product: CASSYSIGQQEAFF.

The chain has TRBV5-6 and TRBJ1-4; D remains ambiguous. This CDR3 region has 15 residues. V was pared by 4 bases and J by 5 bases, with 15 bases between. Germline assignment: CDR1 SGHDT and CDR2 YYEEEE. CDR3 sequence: CASSLGMRLNEKLFF. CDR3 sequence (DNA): TGTGCCAGCAGCCTTGGTATGAGGTTGAATGAAAAACTGTTTTTT.

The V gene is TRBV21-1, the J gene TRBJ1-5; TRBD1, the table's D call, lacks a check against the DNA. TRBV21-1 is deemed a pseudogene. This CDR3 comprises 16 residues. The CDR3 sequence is CASSKGPQYSNQPQHF. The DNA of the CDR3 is TGTGCCAGCAGCAAGGGTCCACAGTATAGCAATCAGCCCCAGCATTTT.

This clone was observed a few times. For the CDR3, the DNA is TGTGCCAGCTCACCGAACAGGGATGGTGGCGGCACTGAAGCTTTCTTT. It yields the protein CASSPNRDGGGTEAFF. The gene calls are TRBV18 and TRBJ1-1; D might be TRBD1 (6 bases). V gave up 3 bases and J gave up 4 bases, with 18 bases separating them. The CDR3 extends over 16 amino acids. CDR1 and CDR2 from the germline V gene are KGHSH and LQKENI.

The CDR3 DNA sequence: TGTGCCAGCAGCTTCGGGACAGGGGAATCTGGAAACACCATATATTTT. As protein: CASSFGTGESGNTIYF. The chain carries TRBV5-4 and TRBJ1-3; TRBD1 matches at 10 bases. The V segment lost 2 bases and the J segment 1 base; nucleotides outside the gene matches: 3. The CDR3 contains 16 residues. Germline CDR1 SGHNT, CDR2 YYREEE (reference sequence). The variable domain in full, completed from reference TRBV5-4 and TRBJ1-3, reads ETGVTQSPTHLIKTRGQQVTLRCSSQSGHNTVSWYQQALGQGPQFIFQYYREEENGRGNFPPRFSGLQFPNYSSELNVNALELDDSALYLCASSFGTGESGNTIYFGEGSWLTVV.

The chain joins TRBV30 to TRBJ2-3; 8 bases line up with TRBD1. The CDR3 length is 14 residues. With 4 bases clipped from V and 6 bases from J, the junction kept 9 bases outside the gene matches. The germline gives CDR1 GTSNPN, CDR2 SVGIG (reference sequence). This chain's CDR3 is CAWTLGQGWDTQYF. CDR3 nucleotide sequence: TGTGCCTGGACCCTAGGACAGGGTTGGGATACGCAGTATTTT. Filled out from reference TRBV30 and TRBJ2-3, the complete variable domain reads SQTIHQWPATLVQPVGSPLSLECTVEGTSNPNLYWYRQAAGRGLQLLFYSVGIGQISSEVPQNLSASRPQDRQFILSSKKLLLSDSGFYLCAWTLGQGWDTQYFGPGTRLTVL.

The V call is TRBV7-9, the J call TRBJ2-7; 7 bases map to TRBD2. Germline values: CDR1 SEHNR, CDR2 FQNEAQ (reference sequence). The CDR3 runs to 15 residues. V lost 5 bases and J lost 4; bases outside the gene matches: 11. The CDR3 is CASSSTGLPMYEQYF. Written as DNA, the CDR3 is TGTGCCAGCAGCAGTACGGGACTACCTATGTACGAGCAGTACTTC. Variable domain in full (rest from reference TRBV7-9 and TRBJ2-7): DTGVSQNPRHKITKRGQNVTFRCDPISEHNRLYWYRQTLGQGPEFLTYFQNEAQLEKSRLLSDRFSAERPKGSFSTLEIQRTEQGDSAMYLCASSSTGLPMYEQYFGPGTRLTVT.

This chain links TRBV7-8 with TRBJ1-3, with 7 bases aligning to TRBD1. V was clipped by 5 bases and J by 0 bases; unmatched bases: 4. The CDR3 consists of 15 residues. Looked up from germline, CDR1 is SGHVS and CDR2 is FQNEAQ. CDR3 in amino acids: CASSQGQTSGNTIYF. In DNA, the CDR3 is TGTGCCAGCAGCCAGGGACAGACCTCTGGAAACACCATATATTTT.

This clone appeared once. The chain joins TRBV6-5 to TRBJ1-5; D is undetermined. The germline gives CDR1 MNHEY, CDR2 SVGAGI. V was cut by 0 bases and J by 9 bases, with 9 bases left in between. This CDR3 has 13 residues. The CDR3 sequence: CASSYSLSWPQHF. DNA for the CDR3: TGTGCCAGCAGTTACTCTCTCTCGTGGCCCCAGCATTTT.

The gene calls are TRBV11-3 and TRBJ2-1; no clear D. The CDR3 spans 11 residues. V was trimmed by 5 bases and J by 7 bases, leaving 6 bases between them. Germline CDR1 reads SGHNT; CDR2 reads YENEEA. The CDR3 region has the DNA TGTGCCAGCAGCCAGTCAAATGAGCAGTTCTTC. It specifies CASSQSNEQFF.

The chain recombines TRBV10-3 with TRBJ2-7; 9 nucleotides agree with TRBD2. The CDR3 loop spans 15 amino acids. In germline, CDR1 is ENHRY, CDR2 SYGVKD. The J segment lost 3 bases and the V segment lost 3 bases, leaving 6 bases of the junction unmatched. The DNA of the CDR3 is TGTGCCATCAGTGAAGGGACTAGCACCGACTACGAGCAGTACTTC. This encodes CAISEGTSTDYEQYF.

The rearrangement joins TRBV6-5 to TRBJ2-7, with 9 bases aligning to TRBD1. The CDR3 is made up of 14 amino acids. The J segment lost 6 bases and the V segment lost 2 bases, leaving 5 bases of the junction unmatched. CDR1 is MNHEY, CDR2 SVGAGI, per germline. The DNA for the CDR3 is TGTGCCAGCAGTTACGGGACAGGGATACCCGAGCAGTACTTC. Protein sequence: CASSYGTGIPEQYF.

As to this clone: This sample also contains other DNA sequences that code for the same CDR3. CDR3 sequence (DNA): TGTGCCAGCAGTTTTGGGGGAGGCACTGAAGCTTTCTTT. Protein product: CASSFGGGTEAFF. The V call is TRBV12-3 or TRBV12-4, the J call TRBJ1-1, with D maybe TRBD1 (5 bases). Deletions cut 3 bases from V and 4 bases from J, with 9 bases between. This CDR3 region has 13 residues.

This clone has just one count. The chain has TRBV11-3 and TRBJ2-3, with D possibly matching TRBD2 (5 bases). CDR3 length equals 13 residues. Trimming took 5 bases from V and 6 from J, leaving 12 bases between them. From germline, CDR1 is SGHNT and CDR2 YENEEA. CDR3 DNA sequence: TGTGCCAGCAGCCCAAATTCGGGGGATACGCAGTATTTT. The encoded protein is CASSPNSGDTQYF.

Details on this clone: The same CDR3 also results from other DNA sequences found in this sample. In nucleotides, the CDR3 is TGTGCCAGTAGTCAAGGGGTAGTCACTGAAGCTTTCTTT. Residues: CASSQGVVTEAFF. The chain links TRBV19 to TRBJ1-1; a weak D match, TRBD1 (5 bases). Germline CDR1 reads LNHDA; CDR2 reads SQIVND (reference sequence). V lost 5 bases, J lost 4 bases, and 11 bases lay in between. CDR3 length: 13 residues.

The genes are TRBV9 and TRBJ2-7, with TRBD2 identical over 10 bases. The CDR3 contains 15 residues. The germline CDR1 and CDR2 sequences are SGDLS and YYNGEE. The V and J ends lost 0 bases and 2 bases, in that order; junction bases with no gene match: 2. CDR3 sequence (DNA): TGTGCCAGCAGCGTAGGGACTAGCGGAGCCTACGAGCAGTACTTC. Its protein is CASSVGTSGAYEQYF.

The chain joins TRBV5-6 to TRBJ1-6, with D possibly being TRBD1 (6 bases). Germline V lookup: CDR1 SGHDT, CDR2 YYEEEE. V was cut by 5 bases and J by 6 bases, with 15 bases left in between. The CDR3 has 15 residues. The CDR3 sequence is CASSPRQERNSPLHF. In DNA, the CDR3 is TGTGCCAGCAGTCCTAGACAGGAGCGTAATTCACCCCTCCACTTT.

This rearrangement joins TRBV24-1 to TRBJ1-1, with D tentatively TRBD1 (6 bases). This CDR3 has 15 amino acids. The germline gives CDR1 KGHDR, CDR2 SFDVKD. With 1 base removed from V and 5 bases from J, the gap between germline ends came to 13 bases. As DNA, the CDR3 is TGTGCCACCAGTGATTTTAAGGGGGAGTATACTGAAGCTTTCTTT. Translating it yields CATSDFKGEYTEAFF.

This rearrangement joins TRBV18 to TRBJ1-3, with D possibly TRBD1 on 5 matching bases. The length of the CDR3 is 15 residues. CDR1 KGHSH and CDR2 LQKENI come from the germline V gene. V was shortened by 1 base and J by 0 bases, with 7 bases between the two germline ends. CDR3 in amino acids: CASSPQQGSGNTIYF. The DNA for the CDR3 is TGTGCCAGCTCACCACAGCAGGGCTCTGGAAACACCATATATTTT.

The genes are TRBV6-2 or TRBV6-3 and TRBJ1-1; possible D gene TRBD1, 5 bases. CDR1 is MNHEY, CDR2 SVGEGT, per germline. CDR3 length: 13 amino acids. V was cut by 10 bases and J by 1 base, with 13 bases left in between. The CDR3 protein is CATNPTENTEAFF. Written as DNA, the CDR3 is TGTGCCACCAACCCGACAGAGAACACTGAAGCTTTCTTT.

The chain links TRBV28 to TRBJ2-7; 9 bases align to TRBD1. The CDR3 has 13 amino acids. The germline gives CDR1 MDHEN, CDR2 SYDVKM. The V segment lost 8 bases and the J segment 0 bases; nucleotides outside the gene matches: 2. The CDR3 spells CASGQGSSYEQYF. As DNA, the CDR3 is TGTGCCAGCGGACAGGGGAGCTCCTACGAGCAGTACTTC.

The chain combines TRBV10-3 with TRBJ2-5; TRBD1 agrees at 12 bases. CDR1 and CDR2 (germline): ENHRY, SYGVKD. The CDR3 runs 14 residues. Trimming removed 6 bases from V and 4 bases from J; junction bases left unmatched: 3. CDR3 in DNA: TGTGCCATCAGGGGACAGGGGGCGGGAGAGACCCAGTACTTC. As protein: CAIRGQGAGETQYF.

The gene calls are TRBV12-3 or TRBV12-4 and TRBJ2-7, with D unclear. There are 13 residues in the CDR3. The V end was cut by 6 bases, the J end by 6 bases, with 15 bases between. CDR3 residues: CASSSQTPLEQYF. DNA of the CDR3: TGTGCCAGCAGCTCACAAACGCCCCTCGAGCAGTACTTC.

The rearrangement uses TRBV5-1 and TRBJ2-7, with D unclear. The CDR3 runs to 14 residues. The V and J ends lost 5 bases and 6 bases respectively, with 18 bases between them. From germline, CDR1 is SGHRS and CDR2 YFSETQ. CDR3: CASRPIFSVREQYF. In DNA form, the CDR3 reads TGCGCCAGCAGACCTATTTTCTCCGTTCGCGAGCAGTACTTC.